Shown below are 14 T cell receptor beta chains from a single sample sequenced in a study of radiotherapy plus CTLA-4 blockade in lung cancer. Measured with immunoSEQ multiplex PCR; TCRdb has only the in-frame clones, and not every one. This table holds some 46,000 clones, approximately 78% found once. The input for sequencing was peripheral blood, taken from a patient treated with radiotherapy plus ipilimumab. All receptors come from a human donor with non-small cell lung cancer who had stable disease on radiotherapy plus ipilimumab.

V gene TRBV7-9 combines with J gene TRBJ2-1; D unclear. V lost 5 bases and J lost 6, with 17 bases in between. CDR1 and CDR2 (germline): SEHNR, FQNEAQ (reference sequence). This CDR3 spans 15 amino acids. The CDR3 reads CASSPDLERVNEQFF. The CDR3 coding sequence is TGTGCCAGCAGCCCCGACTTGGAACGGGTCAATGAGCAGTTCTTC.

This sequence joins TRBV11-1 and TRBJ1-1, with a weak D call TRBD1 (6 bases). V lost 5 bases and J 5 bases, leaving 12 bases between the germline ends. This CDR3 is built from 13 residues. Germline V lookup: CDR1 SGHAT, CDR2 FQDESV (reference sequence). The CDR3 region is CASSPLGGTEAFF. The DNA for the CDR3 is TGTGCCAGCAGCCCTCTAGGGGGTACTGAAGCTTTCTTT.

J is TRBJ1-1 and V is TRBV4-3; no firm D call. Germline CDR1 and CDR2: LGHNA and YSLEER. The CDR3 sequence is 12 residues long. V gave up 1 base and J gave up 4 bases, with 4 bases separating them. In DNA form, the CDR3 reads TGCGCCAGCAGCCAAGTCGGCACTGAAGCTTTCTTT. Encoded protein: CASSQVGTEAFF.

The rearrangement links TRBV9 to TRBJ2-1, with TRBD1 identical over 11 bases. Germline loops: CDR1 SGDLS, CDR2 YYNGEE. Trimming removed 3 bases from V and 6 bases from J; junction bases left unmatched: 8. CDR3 length: 16 residues. The CDR3 is CASSARGQGGSNEQFF. CDR3 coding DNA: TGTGCCAGCAGCGCAAGGGGACAGGGGGGTTCCAATGAGCAGTTCTTC.

The chain carries TRBV4-1 and TRBJ2-7; a weak D match, TRBD2 (5 bases). CDR3 length: 14 residues. Germline V lookup: CDR1 MGHRA, CDR2 YSYEKL. V was trimmed by 0 bases and J by 5 bases, leaving 11 bases between them. The CDR3 sequence is CASSQEGLADEQYF. CDR3 nucleotide sequence: TGCGCCAGCAGCCAAGAAGGGCTAGCCGACGAGCAGTACTTC.

The rearrangement joins TRBV27 to TRBJ2-7, with 9 bases aligning to TRBD1. The V and J ends lost 5 bases and 6 bases, in that order; junction bases with no gene match: 8. Germline CDR1 is MNHEY and CDR2 is SMNVEV (reference sequence). The CDR3 length is 14 residues. The CDR3 spells CASSPGTGFSEQYF. DNA for the CDR3: TGTGCCAGCAGTCCCGGGACAGGGTTCAGCGAGCAGTACTTC.

This clone showed up just a few times. The chain carries TRBV9 and TRBJ1-1; 8 bases agree with TRBD1. Trimming at V came to 4 bases and at J to 5 bases, leaving 7 bases not matched to a gene. Per germline, CDR1 SGDLS and CDR2 YYNGEE. The CDR3 is 14 amino acids. The CDR3 DNA sequence: TGTGCCAGCAGCAAGACAGGGGTTGGAACTGAAGCTTTCTTT. Its translation: CASSKTGVGTEAFF. The full variable domain, rest sourced from reference TRBV9 and TRBJ1-1, is DSGVTQTPKHLITATGQRVTLRCSPRSGDLSVYWYQQSLDQGLQFLIQYYNGEERAKGNILERFSAQQFPDLHSELNLSSLELGDSALYFCASSKTGVGTEAFFGQGTRLTVV.

The J gene is TRBJ2-1, the V gene TRBV28; 13 bases are a match to TRBD2. This CDR3 is 15 amino acids long. The J segment lost 9 bases and the V segment lost 3 bases, leaving 5 bases of the junction unmatched. Germline CDR1 reads MDHEN; CDR2 reads SYDVKM. The CDR3 region is CASSLSTSGRFEQFF. As DNA, the CDR3 is TGTGCCAGCAGTTTGTCGACTAGCGGGAGGTTTGAGCAGTTCTTC.

This chain uses TRBV30 with TRBJ1-2; the D gene is possibly TRBD1 (6 bases). CDR3 length: 13 residues. V was cut by 3 bases and J by 6 bases, with 14 bases left in between. The germline gives CDR1 GTSNPN, CDR2 SVGIG (reference sequence). CDR3: CAWSRGWGDGYTF. In DNA, the CDR3 is TGTGCCTGGAGCAGGGGCTGGGGAGATGGCTACACCTTC. The entire variable domain, with the rest obtained from reference TRBV30 and TRBJ1-2, is as follows: SQTIHQWPATLVQPVGSPLSLECTVEGTSNPNLYWYRQAAGRGLQLLFYSVGIGQISSEVPQNLSASRPQDRQFILSSKKLLLSDSGFYLCAWSRGWGDGYTFGSGTRLTVV.

This rearrangement joins TRBV30 to TRBJ1-2; D is undetermined. The V gene's germline CDR1 is GTSNPN and CDR2 SVGIG (reference sequence). The V and J ends lost 7 bases and 2 bases respectively, with 14 bases between them. The CDR3 covers 13 residues. The CDR3 sequence is CALLLRRNYGYTF. The CDR3 nucleotides read TGTGCCTTACTACTGAGGAGAAACTATGGCTACACCTTC.

V usage is TRBV9 and J usage is TRBJ2-5, with 11 nucleotides matching TRBD1. The length of the CDR3 is 15 residues. V was clipped by 3 bases and J by 5 bases; unmatched bases: 6. The germline V gene has CDR1 SGDLS and CDR2 YYNGEE. The CDR3 nucleotides are TGTGCCAGCAGCGCCGGACAGGGGGCATGGGAGACCCAGTACTTC. This gives the protein CASSAGQGAWETQYF. The full variable domain, in which reference TRBV9 and TRBJ2-5 provide the parts outside the CDR3, is DSGVTQTPKHLITATGQRVTLRCSPRSGDLSVYWYQQSLDQGLQFLIQYYNGEERAKGNILERFSAQQFPDLHSELNLSSLELGDSALYFCASSAGQGAWETQYFGPGTRLLVL.

The gene calls are TRBV15 and TRBJ2-3, with TRBD2 as a possible D gene (6 bases). The CDR3 contains 16 residues. V gave up 1 base and J gave up 11 bases, with 22 bases separating them. Germline V CDR1 and CDR2: LNHNV, YYDKDF (reference sequence). This chain's CDR3 is CATSRGRTSSLIEQYF. CDR3 coding DNA: TGTGCCACCAGCAGAGGCCGCACTAGCAGCTTAATTGAGCAGTATTTT.

The rearrangement links TRBV5-2 to TRBJ2-6; whether TRBD2, the table's D call, matches the DNA was not checked. TRBV5-2 is deemed a pseudogene. This CDR3 comprises 18 residues. The CDR3 loop reads CASKALGEYQSRANVLTF. The CDR3 DNA follows: TGTGCCAGCAAGGCTTTAGGAGAGTACCAAAGTCGGGCCAACGTCCTGACTTTC.

The rearrangement joins TRBV7-9 to TRBJ2-7, with D perhaps matching TRBD2 (7 bases). Germline-derived CDR1 and CDR2 are SEHNR and FQNEAQ (reference sequence). The CDR3 totals 18 residues. The V end was cut by 5 bases, the J end by 4 bases, with 27 bases between. The CDR3 spells CASSARGGAALLEYEQYF. The DNA of the CDR3 is TGTGCCAGCAGCGCCCGAGGGGGGGCGGCTCTATTGGAATACGAGCAGTACTTC.